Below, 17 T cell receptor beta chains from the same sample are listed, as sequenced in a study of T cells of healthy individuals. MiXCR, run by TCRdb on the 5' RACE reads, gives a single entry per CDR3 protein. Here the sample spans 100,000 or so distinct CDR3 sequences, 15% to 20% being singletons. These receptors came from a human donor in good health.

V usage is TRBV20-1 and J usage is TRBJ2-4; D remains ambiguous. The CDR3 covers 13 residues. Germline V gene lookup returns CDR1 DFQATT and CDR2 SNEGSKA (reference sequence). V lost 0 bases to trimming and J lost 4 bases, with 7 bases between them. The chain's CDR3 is CSARDQQKNIQYF. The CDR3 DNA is TGCAGTGCTAGAGATCAGCAAAAAAACATTCAGTACTTC.

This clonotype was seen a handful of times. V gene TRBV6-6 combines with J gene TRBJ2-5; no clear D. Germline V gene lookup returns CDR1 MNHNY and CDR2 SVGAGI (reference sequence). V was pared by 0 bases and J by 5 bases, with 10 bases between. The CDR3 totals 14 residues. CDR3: CASSYSTTGETQYF. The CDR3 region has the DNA TGTGCCAGCAGTTACTCCACTACTGGGGAGACCCAGTACTTC.

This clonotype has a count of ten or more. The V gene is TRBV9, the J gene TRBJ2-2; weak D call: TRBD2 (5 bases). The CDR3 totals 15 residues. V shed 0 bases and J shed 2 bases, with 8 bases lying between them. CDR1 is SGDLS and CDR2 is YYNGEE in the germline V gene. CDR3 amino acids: CASSVATGNTGELFF. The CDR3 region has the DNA TGTGCCAGCAGCGTAGCTACGGGAAACACCGGGGAGCTGTTTTTT.

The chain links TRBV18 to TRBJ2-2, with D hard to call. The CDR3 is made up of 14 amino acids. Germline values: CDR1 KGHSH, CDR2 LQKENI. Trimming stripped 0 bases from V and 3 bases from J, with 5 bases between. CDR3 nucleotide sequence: TGTGCCAGCTCACCACCGATCGACACCGGGGAGCTGTTTTTT. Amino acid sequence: CASSPPIDTGELFF.

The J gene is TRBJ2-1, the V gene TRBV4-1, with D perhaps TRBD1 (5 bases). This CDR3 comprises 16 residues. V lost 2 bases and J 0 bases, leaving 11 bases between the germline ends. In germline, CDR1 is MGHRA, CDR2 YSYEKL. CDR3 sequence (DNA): TGCGCCAGCAGCCAAAGGGGAATTAGCTCCTACAATGAGCAGTTCTTC. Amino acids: CASSQRGISSYNEQFF.

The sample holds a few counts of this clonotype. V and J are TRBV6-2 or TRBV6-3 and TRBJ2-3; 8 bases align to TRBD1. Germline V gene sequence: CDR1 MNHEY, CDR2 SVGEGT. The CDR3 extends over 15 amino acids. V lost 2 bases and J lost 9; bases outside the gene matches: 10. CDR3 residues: CASSYGGQATETQYF. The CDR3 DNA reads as TGTGCCAGCAGTTACGGGGGACAGGCCACGGAAACGCAGTATTTT.

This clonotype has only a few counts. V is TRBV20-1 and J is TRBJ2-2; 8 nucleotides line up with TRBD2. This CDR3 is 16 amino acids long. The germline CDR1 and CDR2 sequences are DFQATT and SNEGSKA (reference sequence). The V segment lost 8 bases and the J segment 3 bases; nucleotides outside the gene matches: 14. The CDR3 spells CSIYSGGPSDTGELFF. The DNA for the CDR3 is TGCAGTATATATTCGGGGGGGCCGTCTGACACCGGGGAGCTGTTTTTT.

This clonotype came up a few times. CDR3 amino acids: CASSGTSGDETQYF. The CDR3 DNA sequence: TGTGCCAGCAGCGGGACTAGCGGGGATGAGACCCAGTACTTC. The rearrangement uses TRBV2 and TRBJ2-5, with TRBD2 matching 13 bases. Germline V gene data show CDR1 as SNHLY and CDR2 as FYNNEI. The CDR3 contains 14 residues. Trimming at V came to 6 bases and at J to 5 bases, leaving 3 bases not matched to a gene.

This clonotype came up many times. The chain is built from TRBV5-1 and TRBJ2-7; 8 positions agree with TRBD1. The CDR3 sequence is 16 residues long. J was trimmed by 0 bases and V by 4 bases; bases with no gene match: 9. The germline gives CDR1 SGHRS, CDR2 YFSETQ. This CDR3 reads CASSPLTGDISYEQYF. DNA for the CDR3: TGCGCCAGCAGCCCTTTGACAGGGGACATCTCCTACGAGCAGTACTTC.

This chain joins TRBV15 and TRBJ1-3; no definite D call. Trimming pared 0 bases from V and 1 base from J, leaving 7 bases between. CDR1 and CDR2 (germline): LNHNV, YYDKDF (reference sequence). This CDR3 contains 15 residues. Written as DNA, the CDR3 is TGTGCCACCAGCAGAGATTTTCGGTCTGGAAACACCATATATTTT. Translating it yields CATSRDFRSGNTIYF.

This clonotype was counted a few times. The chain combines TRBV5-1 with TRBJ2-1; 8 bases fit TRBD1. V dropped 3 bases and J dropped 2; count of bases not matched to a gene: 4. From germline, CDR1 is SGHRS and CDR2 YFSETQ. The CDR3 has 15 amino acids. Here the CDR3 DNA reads TGCGCCAGCAGCTCTCACAGGGGGGCCTACAATGAGCAGTTCTTC. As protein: CASSSHRGAYNEQFF.

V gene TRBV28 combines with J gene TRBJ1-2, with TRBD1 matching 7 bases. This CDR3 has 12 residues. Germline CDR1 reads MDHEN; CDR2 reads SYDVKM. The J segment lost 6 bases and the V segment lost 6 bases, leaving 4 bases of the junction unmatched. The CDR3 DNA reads TGTGCCAGCAGCTACAGGGGCCATGGCTACACCTTC. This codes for CASSYRGHGYTF.

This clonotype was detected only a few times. In DNA form, the CDR3 reads TGTGCCAGCAGCTGGGGACTAGGGGGGGGCAATGAGCAGTTCTTC. Residues: CASSWGLGGGNEQFF. The chain recombines TRBV7-2 with TRBJ2-1, with TRBD2 matching 8 bases. Per the germline V gene, CDR1 is SGHTA and CDR2 is FQGNSA. CDR3 size: 15 residues. V lost 4 bases to trimming and J lost 6 bases; unmatched junction nucleotides: 8.

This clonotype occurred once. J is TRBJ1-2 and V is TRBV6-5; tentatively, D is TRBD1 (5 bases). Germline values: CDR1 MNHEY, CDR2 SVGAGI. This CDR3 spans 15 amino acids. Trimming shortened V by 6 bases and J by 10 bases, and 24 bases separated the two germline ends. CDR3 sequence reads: CASSTVPPGSGDYTF. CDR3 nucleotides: TGTGCCAGCAGCACGGTGCCACCAGGGTCAGGTGACTACACCTTC.

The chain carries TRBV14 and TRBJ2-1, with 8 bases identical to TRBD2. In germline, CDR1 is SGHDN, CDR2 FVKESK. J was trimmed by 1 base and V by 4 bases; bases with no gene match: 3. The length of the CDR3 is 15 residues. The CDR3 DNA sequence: TGTGCCAGCAGCCTTACTAGCGGATCCTACAATGAGCAGTTCTTC. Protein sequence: CASSLTSGSYNEQFF.

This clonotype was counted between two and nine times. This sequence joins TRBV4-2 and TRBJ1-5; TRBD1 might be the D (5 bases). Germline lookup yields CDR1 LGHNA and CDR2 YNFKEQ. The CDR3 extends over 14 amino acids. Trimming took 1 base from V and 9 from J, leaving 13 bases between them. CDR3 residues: CASSQGVLGLPQHF. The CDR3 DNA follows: TGTGCCAGCAGCCAAGGGGTACTGGGGCTGCCCCAGCATTTT.

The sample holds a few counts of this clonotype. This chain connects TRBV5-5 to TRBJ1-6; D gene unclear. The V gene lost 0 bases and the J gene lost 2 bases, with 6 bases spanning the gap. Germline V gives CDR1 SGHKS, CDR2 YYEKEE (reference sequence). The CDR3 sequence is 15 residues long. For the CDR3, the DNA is TGTGCCAGCAGCTTGGGATTGACCTATAATTCACCCCTCCACTTT. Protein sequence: CASSLGLTYNSPLHF.